The clone carrying this T cell receptor beta chain was detected only a few times. Its antigen is as yet unknown. The germline gives CDR1 MNHNS, CDR2 SASEGT. Losses at the gene ends were 7 bases for V and 11 bases for J; bases not matched to a gene: 12. The CDR3 contains 13 residues. These data come from a study of T cell repertoires in cytomegalovirus infection. Study overall: Researchers turned to recently identified HLA-C-restricted CMV epitopes as well as well-studied HLA-B-restricted ones. Public signatures in TCR beta pointed to CMV infection and matching HLA type.

TCRdb reprocessed the reads with MiXCR, giving one entry per CDR3 protein. The profile shows about 110,000 distinct CDR3 sequences, 42% of them singletons. Findings and caveats of the study: Carriers of CMV plus the relevant HLA were identified by cumulative public TCR beta family frequency. Dominant in the ex vivo response were TCR beta clonotypes restricted by HLA-C and specific for CMV.

The source was CD8+ T cells from cultured PBMCs, collected from culture after CMV antigen stimulation. This clonotype was obtained from a human donor in good health (CMV status not recorded). Some clones in this sample may be carry-over from other donors' samples. J is TRBJ2-7 and V is TRBV6-1, with TRBD1 identical over 9 bases. The CDR3 DNA is TGTGCCAGCATATCGACAGGGGGAATTTATAAGTACTTC. Translating it yields CASISTGGIYKYF.